The clone carrying this T cell receptor (beta chain) was counted a few times. The data stem from a study of CD8+ T cells in alopecia areata. The treatment was: oral pan-JAK inhibitor, 5-10 mg twice daily. cDNA reverse transcribed from extracted RNA served as the sequencing template. Sequenced by immunoSEQ multiplex PCR; TCRdb stores in-frame clones only, minus some. The table shows 200,000 or so clones, with roughly 50% occurring only once. This TCR derives from a human donor with alopecia areata. Source: CD4+ T cells sorted from blood, taken at week 24, from a patient treated with tofacitinib.

CDR3 sequence: CSVEGGQAPGRSPLHF. CDR3 bases: TGCAGCGTTGAAGGAGGTCAGGCCCCAGGTCGATCACCCCTCCACTTT. This chain connects TRBV29-1 to TRBJ1-6, with D hard to call. CDR3 length: 16 amino acids. Germline V gene sequence: CDR1 SQVTM, CDR2 ANQGSEA. V lost 1 base and J 10 bases, leaving 20 bases between the germline ends.